Presented here are 3 T cell receptor beta chains from one specimen sequenced in a study of immune evolution from preneoplasia to lung adenocarcinoma. Libraries were prepared by immunoSEQ multiplex PCR; TCRdb keeps only in-frame clonotypes and omits some of them. The sample has about 10,000 clones, 75% to 85% seen once. Sequencing input: FFPE minimally invasive lung adenocarcinoma tissue. These receptors came from a person between 65 and 79 years old with lung adenocarcinoma.

This chain uses TRBV7-2 with TRBJ2-3; TRBD2 agrees at 12 bases. The germline CDR1 and CDR2 sequences are SGHTA and FQGNSA. With V trimmed by 5 bases and J by 3 bases, 9 bases remained unmatched. This CDR3 contains 17 residues. The CDR3 bases are TGTGCCAGCAGCCCCCCACTGACTAGCGGGAGAACAGATACGCAGTATTTT. Translating gives CASSPPLTSGRTDTQYF.

This clone occurred once. V and J are TRBV7-9 and TRBJ1-2, with 10 bases matching TRBD1. J lost 4 bases, V lost 4 bases, and 6 bases had no gene match. The CDR3 loop spans 15 amino acids. The germline gives CDR1 SEHNR, CDR2 FQNEAQ (reference sequence). The CDR3: CASSSGTGDSYGYTF. The CDR3, as DNA: TGTGCCAGCAGCTCGGGGACAGGGGATAGCTATGGCTACACCTTC.

This clone was observed a few times. The rearrangement joins TRBV20-1 to TRBJ2-1; the D is unclear. Trimming stripped 6 bases from V and 4 bases from J, with 7 bases between. Germline V CDR1 and CDR2: DFQATT, SNEGSKA (reference sequence). This CDR3 spans 11 amino acids. The DNA of the CDR3 is TGCAGTGCAGTTATATACAATGAGCAGTTCTTC. Its translation is CSAVIYNEQFF.